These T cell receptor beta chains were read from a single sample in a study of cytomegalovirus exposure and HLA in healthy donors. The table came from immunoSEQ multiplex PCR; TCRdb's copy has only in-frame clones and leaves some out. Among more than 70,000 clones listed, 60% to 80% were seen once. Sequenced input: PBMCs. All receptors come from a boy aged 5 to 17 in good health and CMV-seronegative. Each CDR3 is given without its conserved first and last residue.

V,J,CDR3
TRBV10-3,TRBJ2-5,AISHPEQEYETQY
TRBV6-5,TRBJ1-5,ASSRQAGQPQH
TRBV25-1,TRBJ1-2,ASSEWVGDYGYT
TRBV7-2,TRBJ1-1,ASSSPYSLAF
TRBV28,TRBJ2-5,ASSLGGGQETQY
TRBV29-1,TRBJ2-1,SLRAPAGVRRGDEQF
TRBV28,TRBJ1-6,ASSPEAGRGSPLH
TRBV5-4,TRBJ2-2,ASSPSQRGRSGELF
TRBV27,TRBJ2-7,ASGRNRGNEQY
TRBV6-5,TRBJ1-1,ASSRTGTNTEAF
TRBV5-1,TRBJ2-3,ASSKTSAGRGTDTQY
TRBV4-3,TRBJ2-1,ASSQAGLGDEQF